This T cell receptor (beta chain) was found in a study of blood T cell repertoires in COVID-19. Study-wide context: Both acute and convalescent COVID-19 samples were obtained from the United States, Italy and Spain. PBMCs, B-cell-depleted T cells, or T cells provided the cDNA or gDNA that made up the material.

In the authors' methods: Researchers report that nucleated cell counts were estimated from reference gene primer amplification. This table comes from immunoSEQ multiplex PCR, and its TCRdb copy is limited to in-frame clones, with some not included. V and J calls and clone size are copied from that table; D and trimming were computed from the DNA. The sample contains just over 70,000 clones, more than 75% of which appear only once. V lost 0 bases, J lost 1 base, and 1 base stayed unmatched. CDR1 SGHVS and CDR2 FQNEAQ come from the germline V gene. CDR3 length: 15 residues. This sequence originates from a human donor in a cohort sampled during active COVID-19. This chain links TRBV7-8 with TRBJ2-7; 9 nucleotides agree with TRBD2. The source material was peripheral blood. The DNA for the CDR3 is TGTGCCAGCAGCTTAGCAGCGGGGGGTTCCTACGAGCAGTACTTC. Translated, it gives CASSLAAGGSYEQYF.